This T cell receptor beta chain originates from a study of blood T cell repertoires in COVID-19. The V gene lost 6 bases and the J gene lost 7 bases, with 15 bases spanning the gap. This CDR3 is built from 13 residues. Germline-derived CDR1 and CDR2 are MNHEY and SVGAGI. As handled by the study authors: Reference gene primer amplification in the assay estimated nucleated cell counts. Profiled with immunoSEQ multiplex PCR; TCRdb holds only in-frame clones, not every one. The DNA was the basis for D and trimming; V, J and clone size are from that table. Altogether fewer than 70,000 clones are present, roughly 83% being singletons, with the ten largest covering 7.5% to 9.5%.

This chain uses TRBV6-5 with TRBJ1-1; maybe TRBD1 (6 bases). Material: peripheral blood. The sequence was obtained from a man aged 45-65 years with active COVID-19. CDR3 sequence reads: CASRGTQGYEAFF. The CDR3 DNA reads TGTGCCAGCAGGGGTACCCAGGGGTATGAAGCTTTCTTT.